Each of the 13 T cell receptor beta chains below was sequenced from the same sample in a study of T cells in tumors after PD-1 blockade. The assay was immunoSEQ multiplex PCR, and TCRdb's table has in-frame clones only and misses some. Found here are some 14,000 clones, about 82% of them singletons; the top ten hold approximately 25%. The material sequenced was PBMCs, taken after anti-PD-1 treatment. Source of these receptors: a human donor with basal cell carcinoma.

The V call is TRBV2, the J call TRBJ1-5; 8 bases match TRBD1. Trimming removed 0 bases from V and 15 bases from J; junction bases left unmatched: 10. The CDR3 loop spans 14 amino acids. CDR1 and CDR2 from the germline V gene are SNHLY and FYNNEI. The CDR3 nucleotides are TGTGCCAGCAGTGAAGCGCCGGGGACAGGCGGGTGGCATTTT. Amino acids: CASSEAPGTGGWHF. Full variable domain (missing parts from reference TRBV2 and TRBJ1-5): EPEVTQTPSHQVTQMGQEVILRCVPISNHLYFYWYRQILGQKVEFLVSFYNNEISEKSEIFDDQFSVERPDGSNFTLKIRSTKLEDSAMYFCASSEAPGTGGWHFGDGTRLSIL.

The genes are TRBV6-5 and TRBJ2-1; 7 positions match TRBD1. V gave up 5 bases and J gave up 5 bases; unmatched junction bases: 6. Germline V gene sequence: CDR1 MNHEY, CDR2 SVGAGI. This CDR3 region has 14 residues. CDR3: CASSIGGLDNEQFF. The DNA for the CDR3 is TGTGCCAGCAGTATAGGGGGCTTAGACAATGAGCAGTTCTTC.

CDR3 amino acids: CASSQASGKGTDTQYF. For the CDR3, the DNA is TGCGCCAGCAGCCAAGCTAGCGGGAAGGGCACAGATACGCAGTATTTT. This chain joins TRBV4-1 and TRBJ2-3, with 9 bases that match TRBD2. This CDR3 spans 16 amino acids. Germline V gene sequence: CDR1 MGHRA, CDR2 YSYEKL. Losses at the gene ends were 1 base for V and 1 base for J; bases not matched to a gene: 3.

In its sample, this clone was seen a few times. In DNA, the CDR3 is TGTGCCAGCAGTTCCCTCCTCGAGTGGTCACCCCTCCACTTT. It yields the protein CASSSLLEWSPLHF. The chain has TRBV27 and TRBJ1-6; D is unresolved. The V gene's germline CDR1 is MNHEY and CDR2 SMNVEV (reference sequence). The CDR3 contains 14 residues. Trimming shortened V by 4 bases and J by 10 bases, and 14 bases separated the two germline ends.

The chain is built from TRBV18 and TRBJ1-1; D uncertain. Trimming removed 3 bases from V and 4 bases from J, with 12 bases in between. Per germline, CDR1 KGHSH and CDR2 LQKENI. The CDR3 runs to 14 residues. The CDR3 reads CASSPRPRTTEAFF. DNA for the CDR3: TGTGCCAGCTCACCCCGGCCCCGAACCACTGAAGCTTTCTTT.

This clone came up a few times. The chain employs TRBV2 and TRBJ1-2; perhaps TRBD1 as D (5 bases). The V gene's germline CDR1 is SNHLY and CDR2 FYNNEI. The V and J ends lost 10 bases and 0 bases respectively, with 15 bases between them. The CDR3 contains 14 residues. DNA of the CDR3: TGTGCCACTGAACCGGGGGATTCTAACTATGGCTACACCTTC. Its protein is CATEPGDSNYGYTF.

The chain carries TRBV7-9 and TRBJ1-2; D is undetermined. From germline, CDR1 is SEHNR and CDR2 FQNEAQ (reference sequence). The CDR3 runs to 13 residues. V was cut by 1 base and J by 6 bases, with 9 bases left in between. The CDR3 DNA reads TGTGCCAGCAGCTTAGTGGTGGGGAATGGCTACACCTTC. This codes for CASSLVVGNGYTF.

The V and J genes are TRBV6-5 and TRBJ2-7; TRBD1 aligns across 9 bases. The CDR3 is 15 residues long. Trimming cost V 2 bases and J 5 bases; bases outside gene matches: 7. Germline CDR1 is MNHEY and CDR2 is SVGAGI. This chain's CDR3 is CASSYGGTGPDEQYF. In DNA, the CDR3 is TGTGCCAGCAGTTACGGTGGGACAGGGCCGGACGAGCAGTACTTC.

The chain joins TRBV6-6 to TRBJ1-6, with 11 bases fitting TRBD1. After removal of 0 bases from V and 9 bases from J, the junction contained 4 bases not matched to a gene. Germline V lookup: CDR1 MNHNY, CDR2 SVGAGI (reference sequence). This CDR3 spans 16 amino acids. The CDR3 nucleotides are TGTGCCAGCAGTTACTCGTGGGACAGGGGGAGTTCACCCCTCCACTTT. Amino acid sequence: CASSYSWDRGSSPLHF.

This clone was seen a few times. The chain combines TRBV14 with TRBJ1-6; D call uncertain. The V end lost 4 bases, the J end lost 9 bases, and 13 bases lay between the germline ends. Germline CDR1 reads SGHDN; CDR2 reads FVKESK. CDR3 length: 14 amino acids. DNA of the CDR3: TGTGCCAGCAGCCCCCCAGGAGGAGGTTCACCCCTCCACTTT. Translated, it gives CASSPPGGGSPLHF.

The gene calls are TRBV28 and TRBJ1-2; D remains unclear. This CDR3 region has 14 residues. Germline-derived CDR1 and CDR2 are MDHEN and SYDVKM. Trimming removed 5 bases from V and 2 bases from J, with 12 bases in between. This CDR3 reads CASSGPPPNYGYTF. The CDR3 DNA reads as TGTGCCAGCAGTGGACCCCCGCCCAACTATGGCTACACCTTC.

This chain links TRBV6-5 with TRBJ1-2; D remains ambiguous. The CDR3 has 14 residues. Per germline, CDR1 MNHEY and CDR2 SVGAGI. Trimming shortened V by 0 bases and J by 3 bases, and 8 bases separated the two germline ends. The CDR3 loop is CASSYSDGYYGYTF. The CDR3 DNA is TGTGCCAGCAGTTACTCTGACGGATACTATGGCTACACCTTC.

The genes are TRBV28 and TRBJ2-7, with D uncertain. Trimming stripped 8 bases from V and 0 bases from J, with 14 bases between. CDR1 MDHEN and CDR2 SYDVKM come from the germline V gene. This CDR3 is built from 14 residues. The CDR3 DNA reads as TGTGCCAGCGGTAGGATTTTGAGCTCCTACGAGCAGTACTTC. It codes for CASGRILSSYEQYF.